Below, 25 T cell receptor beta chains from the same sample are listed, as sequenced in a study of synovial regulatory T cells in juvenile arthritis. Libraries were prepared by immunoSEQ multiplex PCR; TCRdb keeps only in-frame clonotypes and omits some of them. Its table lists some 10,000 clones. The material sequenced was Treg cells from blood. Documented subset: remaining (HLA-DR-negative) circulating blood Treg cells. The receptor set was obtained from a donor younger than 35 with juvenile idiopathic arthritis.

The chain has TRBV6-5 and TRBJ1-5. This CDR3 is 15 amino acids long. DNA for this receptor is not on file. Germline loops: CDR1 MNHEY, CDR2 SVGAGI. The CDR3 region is CASSPYSDGPWPQHF.

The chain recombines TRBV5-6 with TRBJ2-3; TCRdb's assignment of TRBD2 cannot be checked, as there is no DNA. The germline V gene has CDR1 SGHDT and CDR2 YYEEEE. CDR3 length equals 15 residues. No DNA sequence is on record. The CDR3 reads CASSWLTGGPDTQYF. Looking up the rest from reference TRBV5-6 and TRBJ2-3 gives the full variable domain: DAGVTQSPTHLIKTRGQQVTLRCSPKSGHDTVSWYQQALGQGPQFIFQYYEEEERQRGNFPDRFSGHQFPNYSSELNVNALLLGDSALYLCASSWLTGGPDTQYFGPGTRLTVL.

CDR3 region: CASSPRQGDTEAFF. The V call is TRBV18, the J call TRBJ1-1; TCRdb outputs TRBD1, but without DNA this stays unchecked. Germline V CDR1 and CDR2: KGHSH, LQKENI. CDR3 size: 14 residues. No DNA appears here.

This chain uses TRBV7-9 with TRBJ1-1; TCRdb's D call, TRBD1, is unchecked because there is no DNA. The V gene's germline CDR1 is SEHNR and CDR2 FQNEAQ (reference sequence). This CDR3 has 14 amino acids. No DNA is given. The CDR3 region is CASSFATGRTEAFF. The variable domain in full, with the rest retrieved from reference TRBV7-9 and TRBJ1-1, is DTGVSQNPRHKITKRGQNVTFRCDPISEHNRLYWYRQTLGQGPEFLTYFQNEAQLEKSRLLSDRFSAERPKGSFSTLEIQRTEQGDSAMYLCASSFATGRTEAFFGQGTRLTVV.

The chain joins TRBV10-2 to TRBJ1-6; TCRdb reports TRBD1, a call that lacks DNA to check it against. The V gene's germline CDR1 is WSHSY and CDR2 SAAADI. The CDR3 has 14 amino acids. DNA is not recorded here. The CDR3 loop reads CATVGQGFNSPLHF.

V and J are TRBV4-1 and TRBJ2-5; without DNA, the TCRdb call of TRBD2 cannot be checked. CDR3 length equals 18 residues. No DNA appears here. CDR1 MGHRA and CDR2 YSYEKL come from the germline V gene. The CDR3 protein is CASSQEWLAGGLGYEQYF.

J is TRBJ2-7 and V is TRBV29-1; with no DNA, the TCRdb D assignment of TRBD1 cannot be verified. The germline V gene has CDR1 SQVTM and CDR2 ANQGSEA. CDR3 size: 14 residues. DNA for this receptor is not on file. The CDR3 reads CSVRGPGGVYEQYF.

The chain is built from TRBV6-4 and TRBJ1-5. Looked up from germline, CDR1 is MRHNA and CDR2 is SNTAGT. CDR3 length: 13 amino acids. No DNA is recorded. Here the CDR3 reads CASSSDSNQPQHF.

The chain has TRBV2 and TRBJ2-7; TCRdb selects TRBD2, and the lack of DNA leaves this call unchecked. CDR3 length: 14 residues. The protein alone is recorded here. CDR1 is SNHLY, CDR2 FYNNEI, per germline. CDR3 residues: CASRGARSSYEQYF. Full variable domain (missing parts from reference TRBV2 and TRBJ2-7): EPEVTQTPSHQVTQMGQEVILRCVPISNHLYFYWYRQILGQKVEFLVSFYNNEISEKSEIFDDQFSVERPDGSNFTLKIRSTKLEDSAMYFCASRGARSSYEQYFGPGTRLTVT.

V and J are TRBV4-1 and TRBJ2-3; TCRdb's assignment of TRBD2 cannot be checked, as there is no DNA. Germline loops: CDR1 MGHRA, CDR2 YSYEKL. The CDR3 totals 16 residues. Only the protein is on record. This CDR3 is CASSFRTSGRTDTQYF.

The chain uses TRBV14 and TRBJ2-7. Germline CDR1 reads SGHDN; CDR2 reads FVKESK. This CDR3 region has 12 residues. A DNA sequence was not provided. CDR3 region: CASSQGHGEQYF.

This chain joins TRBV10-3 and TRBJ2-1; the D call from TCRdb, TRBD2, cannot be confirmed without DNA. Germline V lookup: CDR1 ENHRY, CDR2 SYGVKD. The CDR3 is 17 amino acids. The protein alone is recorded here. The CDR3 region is CAISSGTSGAYYNEQFF.

Here the CDR3 reads CASSLNPIQPQHF. This chain connects TRBV11-2 to TRBJ1-5; with no DNA, the TCRdb D assignment of TRBD1 cannot be verified. Germline V gene sequence: CDR1 SGHAT, CDR2 FQNNGV. CDR3 size: 13 residues. The nucleotide record is missing. Complete variable domain (other parts from reference TRBV11-2 and TRBJ1-5): EAGVAQSPRYKIIEKRQSVAFWCNPISGHATLYWYQQILGQGPKLLIQFQNNGVVDDSQLPKDRFSAERLKGVDSTLKIQPAKLEDSAVYLCASSLNPIQPQHFGDGTRLSIL.

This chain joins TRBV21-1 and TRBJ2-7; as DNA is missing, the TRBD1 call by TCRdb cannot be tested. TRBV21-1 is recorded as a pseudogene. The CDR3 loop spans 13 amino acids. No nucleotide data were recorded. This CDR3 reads CATAAGQLYEQYF.

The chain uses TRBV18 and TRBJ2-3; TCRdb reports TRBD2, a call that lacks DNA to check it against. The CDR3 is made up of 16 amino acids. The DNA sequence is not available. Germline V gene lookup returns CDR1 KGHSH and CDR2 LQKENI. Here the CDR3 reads CASSRWTSGRTDTQYF.

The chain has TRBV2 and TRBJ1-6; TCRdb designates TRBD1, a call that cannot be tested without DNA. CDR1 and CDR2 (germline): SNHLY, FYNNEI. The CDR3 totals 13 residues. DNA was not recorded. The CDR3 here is CASSEGLGAILHF.

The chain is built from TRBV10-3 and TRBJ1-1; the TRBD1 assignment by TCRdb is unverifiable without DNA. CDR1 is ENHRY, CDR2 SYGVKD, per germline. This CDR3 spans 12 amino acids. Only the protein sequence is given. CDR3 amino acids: CAVGQGRTEAFF.

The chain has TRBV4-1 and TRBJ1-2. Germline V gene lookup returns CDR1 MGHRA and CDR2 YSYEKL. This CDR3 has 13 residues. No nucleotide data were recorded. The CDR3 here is CASSQPGTHSYTF.

The CDR3 loop is CASGLLAGVAEQFF. The chain employs TRBV12-5 and TRBJ2-1; TCRdb calls TRBD2, which cannot be checked without DNA. The CDR3 length is 14 residues. DNA was not recorded. Germline V gives CDR1 LGHNT, CDR2 FRNRAP.

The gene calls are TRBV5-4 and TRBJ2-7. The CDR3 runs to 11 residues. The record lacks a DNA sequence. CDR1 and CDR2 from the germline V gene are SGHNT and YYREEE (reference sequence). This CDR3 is CASSLEGEQYF. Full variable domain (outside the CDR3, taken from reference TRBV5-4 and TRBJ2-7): ETGVTQSPTHLIKTRGQQVTLRCSSQSGHNTVSWYQQALGQGPQFIFQYYREEENGRGNFPPRFSGLQFPNYSSELNVNALELDDSALYLCASSLEGEQYFGPGTRLTVT.

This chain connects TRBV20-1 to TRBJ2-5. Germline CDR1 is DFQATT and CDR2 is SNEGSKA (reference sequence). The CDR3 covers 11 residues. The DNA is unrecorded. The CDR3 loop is CSAIGGETQYF.

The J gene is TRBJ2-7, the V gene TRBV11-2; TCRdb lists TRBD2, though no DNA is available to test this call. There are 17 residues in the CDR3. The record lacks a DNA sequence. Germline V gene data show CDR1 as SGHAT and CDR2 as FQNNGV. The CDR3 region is CASSANTGTSRLYEQYF.

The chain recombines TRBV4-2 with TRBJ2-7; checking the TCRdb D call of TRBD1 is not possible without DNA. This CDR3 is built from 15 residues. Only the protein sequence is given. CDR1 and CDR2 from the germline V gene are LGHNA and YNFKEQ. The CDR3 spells CASSQARYRGYEQYF.

The CDR3 loop reads CASSPRTDIHYGYTF. The rearrangement uses TRBV11-2 and TRBJ1-2. Germline values: CDR1 SGHAT, CDR2 FQNNGV. The CDR3 is 15 amino acids. Only the protein is on record.

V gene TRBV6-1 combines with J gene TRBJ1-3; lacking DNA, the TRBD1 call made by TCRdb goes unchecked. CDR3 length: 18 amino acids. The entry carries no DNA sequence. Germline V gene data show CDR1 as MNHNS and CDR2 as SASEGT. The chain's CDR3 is CASSETGDSTLSGNTIYF.